Following are 16 T cell receptor beta chains from one sample sequenced in a study of blood T cell repertoires in COVID-19. Only in-frame clones appear in the TCRdb table, and some are missing; sequencing was by immunoSEQ multiplex PCR. Among roughly 390,000 clones listed, around 84% were seen once. Material for sequencing was peripheral blood. The receptors originated from a woman younger than 35 with acute or convalescent COVID-19.

V and J are TRBV19 and TRBJ1-5; 7 bases match TRBD1. Germline CDR1 and CDR2: LNHDA and SQIVND (reference sequence). Trimming at V came to 5 bases and at J to 0 bases, leaving 4 bases not matched to a gene. The CDR3 is 15 amino acids. CDR3 in DNA: TGTGCCAGTAGTCCGCAGGGGGGTAGCAATCAGCCCCAGCATTTT. This encodes CASSPQGGSNQPQHF.

The chain carries TRBV29-1 and TRBJ2-7, with 7 nucleotides matching TRBD2. Looked up from germline, CDR1 is SQVTM and CDR2 is ANQGSEA. There are 13 residues in the CDR3. Trimming removed 4 bases from V and 0 bases from J; junction bases left unmatched: 3. CDR3 protein: CSVVGGSSYEQYF. The CDR3 bases are TGCAGCGTTGTGGGGGGGTCCTCCTACGAGCAGTACTTC.

Note on this clone: Other DNA sequences in this specimen translate into the identical CDR3. V is TRBV28 and J is TRBJ1-2, with 9 bases matching TRBD1. The CDR3 totals 15 residues. J gave up 2 bases and V 8 bases, and 9 bases lay outside the gene matches. Germline loops: CDR1 MDHEN, CDR2 SYDVKM. DNA of the CDR3: TGTGCCAGCTCCCCTCCAGGGACAGGGAACTATGGCTACACCTTC. This translates into CASSPPGTGNYGYTF.

The chain employs TRBV28 and TRBJ1-1; possible D gene TRBD1, 6 bases. Germline V gene sequence: CDR1 MDHEN, CDR2 SYDVKM. V was pared by 6 bases and J by 8 bases, with 10 bases between. This CDR3 has 11 residues. The CDR3 loop reads CASRATGEAFF. For the CDR3, the DNA is TGTGCCAGCAGGGCTACAGGGGAAGCTTTCTTT.

The chain has TRBV4-1 and TRBJ2-3; weak D call: TRBD2 (6 bases). The V end lost 8 bases, the J end lost 2 bases, and 17 bases lay between the germline ends. The CDR3 sequence is 15 residues long. In germline, CDR1 is MGHRA, CDR2 YSYEKL. The CDR3 reads CASSLQEGITDTQYF. CDR3 nucleotide sequence: TGCGCCAGCTCACTTCAGGAGGGGATCACAGATACGCAGTATTTT.

The chain carries TRBV2 and TRBJ1-2, with TRBD1 matching over 7 bases. The junction had 3 bases not matched to a gene; V was cut back by 1 base and J by 4 bases. The CDR3 length is 14 residues. The germline V gene has CDR1 SNHLY and CDR2 FYNNEI. The chain's CDR3 is CASSEGGGGYGYTF. In DNA form, the CDR3 reads TGTGCCAGCAGTGAAGGAGGGGGCGGCTATGGCTACACCTTC.

This rearrangement joins TRBV7-9 to TRBJ2-3; 10 nucleotides agree with TRBD2. This CDR3 region has 15 residues. The junction had 5 bases not matched to a gene; V was cut back by 3 bases and J by 5 bases. Germline CDR1 SEHNR, CDR2 FQNEAQ (reference sequence). CDR3 nucleotide sequence: TGTGCCAGCAGCTTTGCTAGCGGGAGTTTAGATACGCAGTATTTT. It translates to CASSFASGSLDTQYF.

The chain couples TRBV21-1 to TRBJ1-1; the DNA was not compared with TRBD1, the D call given in the table. TRBV21-1 is tagged as a pseudogene. The CDR3 runs 13 residues. The CDR3 spells CASLRQSPHSAFF. CDR3 coding DNA: TGTGCCAGCCTCCGACAGTCTCCCCACTCAGCTTTCTTT.

CDR3 sequence (DNA): TGCGCCAGCTGTGGTAGCGGGAGGGACACAGATACGCAGTATTTT. As protein: CASCGSGRDTDTQYF. The chain links TRBV10-2 to TRBJ2-3, with 11 bases that match TRBD2. The CDR3 has 15 residues. The germline V gene has CDR1 WSHSY and CDR2 SAAADI. The junction had 6 bases not matched to a gene; V was cut back by 8 bases and J by 2 bases.

This clone was seen once. V gene TRBV3-1 (or the pseudogene TRBV3-2) combines with J gene TRBJ2-5; no clear D. The CDR3 extends over 11 amino acids. Germline CDR1 LGHDT, CDR2 YNNKEL (reference sequence). V lost 5 bases, J lost 5 bases, and 6 bases lay in between. The DNA for the CDR3 is TGTGCCAGCAGCTCCCGGGAGACCCAGTACTTC. The encoded protein is CASSSRETQYF.

The chain recombines TRBV7-3 with TRBJ1-1; possibly TRBD1 for D (5 bases). V was trimmed by 4 bases and J by 6 bases, leaving 12 bases between them. The CDR3 has 13 residues. In germline, CDR1 is SGHTA, CDR2 FQGTGA. The DNA for the CDR3 is TGTGCCAGCAGCTCTGGGGGGTTACCTGAAGCTTTCTTT. It encodes CASSSGGLPEAFF. Complete variable domain (other parts from reference TRBV7-3 and TRBJ1-1): GAGVSQTPSNKVTEKGKYVELRCDPISGHTALYWYRQSLGQGPEFLIYFQGTGAADDSGLPNDRFFAVRPEGSVSTLKIQRTERGDSAVYLCASSSGGLPEAFFGQGTRLTVV.

The chain carries TRBV18 and TRBJ1-2, with D possibly matching TRBD1 (5 bases). Per the germline V gene, CDR1 is KGHSH and CDR2 is LQKENI. The ends were cut back, 3 bases at V and 4 bases at J, with 9 bases in the middle. The CDR3 runs to 13 residues. The CDR3 reads CASSPDIFYGYTF. CDR3 sequence (DNA): TGTGCCAGCTCACCGGACATATTCTATGGCTACACCTTC.

The chain has TRBV19 and TRBJ1-2; TRBD1 matches 9 bases. The J segment lost 12 bases and the V segment lost 4 bases, leaving 15 bases of the junction unmatched. The CDR3 contains 15 residues. Germline assignment: CDR1 LNHDA and CDR2 SQIVND (reference sequence). The CDR3 DNA is TGTGCCAGTAGTACCCTAGGGGGACAGGGTGAAATCCACACCTTC. Protein product: CASSTLGGQGEIHTF. Full variable domain (rest looked up from reference TRBV19 and TRBJ1-2): DGGITQSPKYLFRKEGQNVTLSCEQNLNHDAMYWYRQDPGQGLRLIYYSQIVNDFQKGDIAEGYSVSREKKESFPLTVTSAQKNPTAFYLCASSTLGGQGEIHTFGSGTRLTVV.

The chain uses TRBV29-1 and TRBJ1-2; D ambiguous. The germline V and J ends were trimmed by 4 bases and 4 bases, with 16 bases remaining between them. Germline CDR1 is SQVTM and CDR2 is ANQGSEA. The CDR3 spans 14 residues. The CDR3 loop is CSVVTPRQPYGYTF. CDR3 DNA sequence: TGCAGCGTTGTTACCCCCCGACAACCCTATGGCTACACCTTC.

The chain joins TRBV19 to TRBJ2-5, with 12 bases matching TRBD2. The germline V gene has CDR1 LNHDA and CDR2 SQIVND (reference sequence). V shed 5 bases, J shed 5 bases, and the junction held 6 bases outside the gene matches. The CDR3 contains 15 residues. CDR3 protein: CASSRTSGMAETQYF. In DNA form, the CDR3 reads TGTGCCAGTAGTCGGACTAGCGGGATGGCTGAGACCCAGTACTTC.

V usage is TRBV12-3 or TRBV12-4 and J usage is TRBJ1-1; perhaps TRBD1 as D (5 bases). The germline V and J ends were trimmed by 8 bases and 1 base, with 11 bases remaining between them. The CDR3 loop spans 13 amino acids. In DNA form, the CDR3 reads TGTGCCAGCGGCCCAGGGAAGAACACTGAAGCTTTCTTT. This codes for CASGPGKNTEAFF.